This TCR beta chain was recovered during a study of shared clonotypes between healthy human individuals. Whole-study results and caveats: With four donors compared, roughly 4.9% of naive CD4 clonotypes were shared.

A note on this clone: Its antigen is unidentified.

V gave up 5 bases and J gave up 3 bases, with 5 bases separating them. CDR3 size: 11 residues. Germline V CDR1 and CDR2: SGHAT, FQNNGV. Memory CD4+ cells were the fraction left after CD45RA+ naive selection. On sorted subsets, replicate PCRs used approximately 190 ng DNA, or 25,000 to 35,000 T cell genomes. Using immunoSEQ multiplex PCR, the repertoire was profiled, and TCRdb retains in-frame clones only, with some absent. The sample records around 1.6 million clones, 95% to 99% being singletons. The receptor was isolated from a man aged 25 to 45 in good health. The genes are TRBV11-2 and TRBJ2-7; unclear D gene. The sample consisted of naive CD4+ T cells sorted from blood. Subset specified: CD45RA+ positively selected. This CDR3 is CASSQDYEQYF. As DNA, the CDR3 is TGTGCCAGCAGCCAAGACTACGAGCAGTACTTC.